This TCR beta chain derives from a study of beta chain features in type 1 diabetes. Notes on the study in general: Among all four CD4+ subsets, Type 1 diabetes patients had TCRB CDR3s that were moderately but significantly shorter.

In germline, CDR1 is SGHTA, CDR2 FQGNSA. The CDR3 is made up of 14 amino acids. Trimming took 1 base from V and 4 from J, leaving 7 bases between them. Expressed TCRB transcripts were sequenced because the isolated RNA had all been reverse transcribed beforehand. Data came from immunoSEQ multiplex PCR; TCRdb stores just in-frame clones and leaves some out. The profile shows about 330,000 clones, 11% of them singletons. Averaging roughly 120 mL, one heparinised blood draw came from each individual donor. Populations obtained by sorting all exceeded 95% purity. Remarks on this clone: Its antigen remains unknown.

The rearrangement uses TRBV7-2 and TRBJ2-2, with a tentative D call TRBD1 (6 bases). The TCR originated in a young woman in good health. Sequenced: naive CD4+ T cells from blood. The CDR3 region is CASSLDRATGELFF. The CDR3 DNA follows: TGTGCCAGCAGCTTAGACAGGGCCACCGGGGAGCTGTTTTTT.